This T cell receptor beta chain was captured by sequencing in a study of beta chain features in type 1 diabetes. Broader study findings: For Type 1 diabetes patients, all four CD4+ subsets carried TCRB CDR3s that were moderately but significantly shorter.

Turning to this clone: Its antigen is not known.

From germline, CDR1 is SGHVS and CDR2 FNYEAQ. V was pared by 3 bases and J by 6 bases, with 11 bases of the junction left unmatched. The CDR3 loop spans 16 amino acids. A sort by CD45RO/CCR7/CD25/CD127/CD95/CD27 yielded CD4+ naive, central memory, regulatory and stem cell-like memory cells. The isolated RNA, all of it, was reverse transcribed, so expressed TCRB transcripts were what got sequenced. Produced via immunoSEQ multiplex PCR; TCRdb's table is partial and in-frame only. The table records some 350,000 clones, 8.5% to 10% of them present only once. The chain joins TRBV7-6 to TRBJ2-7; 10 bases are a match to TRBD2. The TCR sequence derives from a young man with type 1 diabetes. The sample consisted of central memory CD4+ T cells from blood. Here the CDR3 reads CASSLLSGRELGEQYF. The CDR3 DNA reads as TGTGCCAGCAGCTTGCTAAGCGGGAGGGAGTTGGGCGAGCAGTACTTC. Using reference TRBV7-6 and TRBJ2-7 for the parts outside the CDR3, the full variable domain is GAGVSQSPRYKVTKRGQDVALRCDPISGHVSLYWYRQALGQGPEFLTYFNYEAQQDKSGLPNDRFSAERPEGSISTLTIQRTEQRDSAMYRCASSLLSGRELGEQYFGPGTRLTVT.